Described below is a single T cell receptor beta chain sequence and its context. Its specificity is not known. This entry belongs to a study of OX40 agonist ivuxolimab in advanced cancers. The overall study: Given to patients was ivuxolimab, an agonistic anti-OX40 (CD134) antibody. Administration of intravenous ivuxolimab to patients occurred every 2 weeks at 0.01 to 10 mg/kg.

Trimming cost V 6 bases and J 6 bases; bases outside gene matches: 9. Germline-derived CDR1 and CDR2 are GTSNPN and SVGIG (reference sequence). This CDR3 has 14 amino acids. Here immunoSEQ multiplex PCR was the method, and the copy in TCRdb shows in-frame clones only, minus some. The sample yields around 71,000 clones, around 87% seen once. Study findings and constraints: Antigens targeted by the expanded peripheral T cells were not determined.

The sequencing used CD4+ or CD8+ T cells sorted from blood, collected in a trial of the OX40 agonist ivuxolimab. The clonotype was recovered from an adult with an advanced solid tumor such as melanoma, head and neck, liver or kidney cancer. This chain joins TRBV30 and TRBJ1-4; 8 nucleotides agree with TRBD1. This CDR3 reads CACTQGASDEKLFF. The CDR3 bases are TGTGCCTGCACTCAGGGGGCTTCGGATGAAAAACTGTTTTTT.